The present TCR beta chain was sequenced within a study of T cells in women clearing cervical HPV infection. Across the study: Controls' single incident HPV16 infection cleared within 12 months without precancer. Overall study results and limits: Controls had more TRBV6-7 (about 0.15%) than cases (approximately 0.11%).

TCRdb's copy holds only in-frame clones and misses some; the assay was immunoSEQ multiplex PCR. The sample yields under 20,000 clones, of which the top ten take up less than 3.5%. Turning to this clone: Antigen unknown. The read comes to an end 3 residues before the CDR3 does, leaving the germline J gene to fill in the end.

V was cut by 3 bases and J by 5 bases, with 16 bases left in between. This CDR3 has 16 amino acids. Per germline, CDR1 SNHLY and CDR2 FYNNEI. The receptor comes from a woman aged 18 to 75 with a cervical HPV16 infection that either progressed to CIN3+ or cleared (not recorded which). The rearrangement links TRBV2 to TRBJ1-4; D may be TRBD1 (5 bases). Sequencing was performed on blood buffy coat. The CDR3 sequence is CASSEGIIRGNEKLFF. The DNA read from the CDR3 is TGTGCCAGCAGTGAGGGCATTATAAGGGGAAATGAAAAA.